Here is one T cell receptor beta chain with its context. The antigen is unknown. The data derive from a study of cytomegalovirus exposure and HLA in healthy donors. Overall study findings and caveats: Reportedly, HLA-A and HLA-B alleles of most subjects were accurately predicted from TCR beta. CMV antigen specificity was confirmed in vitro for a few CMV-associated chains.

PCR involved 60 Vbeta and 13 Jbeta primers. Here immunoSEQ multiplex PCR was the method, and the copy in TCRdb shows in-frame clones only, minus some. Of roughly 100,000 clones listed, around three quarters are singletons. The receptor's source is a female donor in good health and CMV-seropositive. The sequencing input was PBMCs.

Here the CDR3 DNA reads TGCGCCAGCAGCTTGGCTGGGCAGGGGAGCGAGCAGTACTTC. Its translation is CASSLAGQGSEQYF. The chain has TRBV5-1 and TRBJ2-7, with D possibly matching TRBD1 (6 bases). Germline V gene sequence: CDR1 SGHRS, CDR2 YFSETQ. The CDR3 is 14 residues long. Trimming cost V 0 bases and J 6 bases, with 13 bases left between them.